This entry describes one T cell receptor beta chain. The clone's antigen remains unknown. Base-call qualities are not available, and no considerably larger clone is one nucleotide away. According to the germline V gene (reference sequence), CDR1 reads MNHNY and CDR2 reads SVGAGI. There are 12 amino acids in the CDR3, from cysteine to phenylalanine inclusive. Solely the CDR3 DNA is kept, with 36 bases framed from the first base. V is trimmed back by 8 bases and J by 0 bases, and the junction contains 1 base that no gene match accounts for. The record originates from a study of shared clonotypes between healthy human individuals (TCRdb year 2020). About the investigation overall: Three men and two women, aged 18 to 49 years, made up the cohort. For each donor, CD4 naive and CD4 memory were each given three plates, CD8 naive was given two plates, and CD8 memory was given one plate. The study deeply sequenced blood TCR repertoires of about five healthy adults to estimate repertoire size and the extent of clonotype sharing between individuals. To increase sequencing depth and limit assay-specific biases, TCR repertoire library preparation and sequencing were carried out by different laboratories using diverse techniques. Per donor, leukapheresis produced somewhere between about 0.94 and 9.5 billion PBMCs. Summary of the overall study and its limitations: Even with the large sequencing depth, rarefaction of the sorted-subset datasets indicated that sequencing was incomplete. Sampling was limited to blood, and TCR repertoires in tissue likely differ from TCR repertoires in blood. Larger estimated clonotype richness was generally found for naive subsets than for memory subsets. The small number of donors limited the genetic and exposure-history diversity represented. Based on pairwise subsampling, the degree of clonotype sharing among donors was expected to be affected by sequencing depth. Roughly 5% of naive CD4, more than 3% of naive CD8, roughly 2.4% of memory CD4, and over 0.35% of memory CD8 clonotypes were shared across several donors. Higher generation probabilities were observed for clonotypes shared by all four sorted-subset donors than for non-shared clonotypes.

The donors were healthy, HIV-negative adults who had no recently reported acute infections or vaccinations. Every donor was a Caucasian adult residing in Nashville, Tennessee, USA. Magnetic negative selection was used to enrich CD4+ T cells, after which naive cells were positively selected on CD45RA and the negative fraction became the memory subset. Blood was collected by leukapheresis, and PBMCs were isolated by Ficoll-Histopaque density gradient centrifugation and then cryopreserved in liquid nitrogen vapor phase. Purity and quantity of every magnetically sorted T cell population were checked by analytical flow cytometry. Each sorted fraction had its genomic DNA isolated and then quantified by UV absorbance on a Nanodrop 2000c. TCR CDR3 regions were amplified from genomic DNA by multiplex PCR using the deep immunoSEQ assay. Extracted genomic DNA from each cell subset was distributed evenly across all wells of several immunoSEQ 96-well plates, and each plate was treated as a replicate. For sorted subsets, roughly 0.2 ug genomic DNA, equal to tens of thousands of T cell genomes, was loaded into each replicate PCR. The purified libraries were quantified using a Qubit 3.0 fluorometer, sized with a Bioanalyzer 2100, and then quantified again using the KAPA Library Quantification kit. Every immunoSEQ 96-well plate was sequenced on a separate single-read 150-cycle Illumina NextSeq 550 flow cell. The original methods were these. The immunoSEQ output contained only junctional sequences without quality scores, so filtering could not match that applied to full-length reads. To assign V/J genes and CDR3, sequences were annotated using PyIR, a Python wrapper for IgBLAST v1.9, with IMGT germline references. Any read was removed if the V/J assignment was weak (E-value above 1e-6), the CDR3 was missing, or the read contained stop codons, out-of-frame junctions, or ambiguous translated residues. V3J clonotypes were defined as sequences sharing the same inferred V gene, J gene, and CDR3 amino acid sequence. Percentage overlap between repertoires was calculated by dividing the number of shared unique clonotypes by the size of the smaller repertoire. RTK rarefaction, the Chao1 estimator, and Recon v2.1 estimates of unobserved clonotypes were used to assess repertoire richness. Generation probabilities for all TCRbeta clonotypes obtained by the gDNA method from several donors were computed using OLGA. Held by TCRdb, this immuneACCESS table contains in-frame sequences only and omits some clones. Under half of the omission traces to an unresolved V gene where checked; the cause of the rest is unknown. That table gives V, J and clone size, and the DNA gave D and trimming. The sample profile shows over a million clones; approximately 80% of them were found once. Approximately 0.52% of the sample rests with the top ten.

The sequence was obtained from a man aged 18-30 years in good health. Some clones in this sample may be carry-over from other donors' samples. The chain couples TRBV6-6 to TRBJ2-7, with 7 central nucleotides matching TRBD2. The source material was memory CD4+ T cells from PBMCs. This specimen's cell subset or site label, per the study, means: CD45RA-negative fraction. CDR3 protein: CASRGSSYEQYF. The bases are TGTGCCAGCCGCGGGAGCTCCTACGAGCAGTACTTC.